This TCR beta chain comes out of a study of cytomegalovirus exposure and HLA in healthy donors. Regarding the study as a whole: TCR beta chain V- and J-gene trimming was linked, in a later analysis, to a missense variant in DCLRE1C.

This CDR3 spans 15 amino acids. V lost 5 bases, J lost 4 bases, and 8 bases stayed unmatched. Germline V lookup: CDR1 SGHAT, CDR2 FQNNGV. PCR involved 60 Vbeta and 13 Jbeta primers. In the study's own analysis: Counted up in a later analysis, unique TCR beta chains came to some 72 million, with around 10 million shared. Profiled with immunoSEQ multiplex PCR; TCRdb holds only in-frame clones, not every one. Clone size and the V and J calls come from that table; the DNA yielded D and trimming. The sample includes some 150,000 clones, roughly three quarters of them seen just once. These donors counted as nominally healthy when sampled, but unrecorded immune exposures were likely. As concerns this clone: The antigen remains undetermined.

The sequence came from a young man in good health and CMV-seronegative. What was sequenced was PBMCs. The chain couples TRBV11-2 to TRBJ1-5; TRBD1 aligns across 7 bases. CDR3 amino acids: CASSTTGAGNQPQHF. Written as DNA, the CDR3 is TGTGCCAGCAGCACAACAGGGGCCGGGAATCAGCCCCAGCATTTT.